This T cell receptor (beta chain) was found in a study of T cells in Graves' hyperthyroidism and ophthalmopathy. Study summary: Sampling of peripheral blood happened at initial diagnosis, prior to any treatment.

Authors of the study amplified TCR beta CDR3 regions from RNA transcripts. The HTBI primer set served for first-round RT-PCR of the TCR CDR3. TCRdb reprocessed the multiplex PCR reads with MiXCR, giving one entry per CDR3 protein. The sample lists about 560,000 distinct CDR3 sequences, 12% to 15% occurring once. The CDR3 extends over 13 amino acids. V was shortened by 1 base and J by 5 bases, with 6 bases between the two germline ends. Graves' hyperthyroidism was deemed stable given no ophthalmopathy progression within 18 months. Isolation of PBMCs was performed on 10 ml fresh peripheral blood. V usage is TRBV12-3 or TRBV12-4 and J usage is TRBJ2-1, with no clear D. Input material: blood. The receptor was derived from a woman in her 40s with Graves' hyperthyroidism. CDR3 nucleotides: TGTGCCAGCAGTTTAGTCTGGAACAATGAGCAGTTCTTC. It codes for CASSLVWNNEQFF.